This T cell receptor beta chain is from a study of T cells expressing NK-cell markers. About the study: From sorted CD3+CD56+NKG2C+, CD3+CD56+NKG2C- and CD3+CD56-NKG2C+ T cells came the TCR beta repertoires. The study's findings and limits: Evidence did not settle whether expanded NKG2C+ T cell clones targeted HCMV. Top CD8+ clonotypes included the dominant CD3+CD56+NKG2C+ clonotypes in five to seven donors. The CD3+CD56-NKG2C+ fraction was also led by these clonotypes in several donors.

TCRdb reworked the 5' RACE reads into one entry per CDR3 protein, no DNA. The sample totals 150,000 to 170,000 distinct CDR3 sequences. Worth noting for this clonotype: Its cognate antigen is unknown.

The CDR3 runs 12 residues. The chain joins TRBV12-3 or TRBV12-4 to TRBJ1-4; TCRdb's D call of TRBD1 is untestable without DNA. The TCR originated in a woman in her fifties or sixties in good health. Sequencing used blood T cells: a sorted CD56 or NKG2C T cell subset, CD4+ or CD8+ T cells, or bulk PBMC T cells (not recorded which). CDR3 protein: CASRDEGEKLFF.